The source of this T cell receptor (beta chain) is a study of cytomegalovirus exposure and HLA in healthy donors. Findings and limits, study-wide: Through in vitro validation, a few CMV-associated chains were shown to be specific for CMV antigens. As a later analysis showed, several of the most significant clusters appeared to be linked to common viral pathogens. Productive status was seen about 90% or about 30% of the time for most TCR beta V segments in an earlier analysis. Certain sequence variants were highly shared and formed a cluster, and this cluster was likely a sequencing artifact.

Germline lookup yields CDR1 SGHNT and CDR2 YYREEE (reference sequence). This CDR3 has 15 residues. V lost 5 bases, J lost 6 bases, and 21 bases lay in between. A word on this clone: No antigen is known for it.

Use of 60 Vbeta and 13 Jbeta primers characterized the PCR. Profiled with immunoSEQ multiplex PCR; TCRdb holds only in-frame clones, not every one. The table lists 150,000 to 200,000 clones, around 77% of them singletons. This chain links TRBV5-4 with TRBJ2-7; D is perhaps TRBD2 (5 bases). The TCR was taken from a man in his 60s in good health and CMV-seronegative. Sequencing was done on a sample of PBMCs. In DNA form, the CDR3 reads TGTGCCAGCAGACTCGACCCGGGATCCCGGGGCGAGCAGTACTTC. It yields the protein CASRLDPGSRGEQYF.